These 5 T cell receptor beta chains were all obtained from the same sample, sequenced in a study of blood T cell repertoires in COVID-19. Assay used: immunoSEQ multiplex PCR; TCRdb lists only in-frame clones, some missing. In the table there are 95,000 to 110,000 clones, roughly 88% of which are singletons. Sequencing used peripheral blood. The receptors shown here come from a man aged 50-59 years with active or convalescent COVID-19.

The CDR3 DNA sequence: TGTGCCAGCGGCACGGGGGGCGCTAACTATGGCTACACCTTC. Protein product: CASGTGGANYGYTF. The rearrangement joins TRBV28 to TRBJ1-2; maybe TRBD1 (6 bases). The CDR3 is made up of 14 amino acids. The germline gives CDR1 MDHEN, CDR2 SYDVKM. V was pared by 8 bases and J by 0 bases, with 13 bases between.

The chain is built from TRBV7-8 and TRBJ1-1; D is possibly TRBD1 (6 bases). The CDR3 covers 14 residues. Germline V gene sequence: CDR1 SGHVS, CDR2 FQNEAQ. V was clipped by 5 bases and J by 2 bases, with 12 bases between them. The DNA for the CDR3 is TGTGCCAGCAGCATCCGGGACACCAACACTGAAGCTTTCTTT. Its protein product is CASSIRDTNTEAFF.

The V gene is TRBV6-5, the J gene TRBJ2-7, with D maybe TRBD1 (6 bases). There are 14 residues in the CDR3. Trimming left V 7 bases short and J 3 bases short, with 16 bases between. Germline-derived CDR1 and CDR2 are MNHEY and SVGAGI. The chain's CDR3 is CASTAKWDNYEQYF. Written as DNA, the CDR3 is TGTGCCAGCACCGCAAAATGGGACAACTACGAGCAGTACTTC.

The chain joins TRBV2 to TRBJ1-4; 9 bases map to TRBD1. Germline V CDR1 and CDR2: SNHLY, FYNNEI. This CDR3 is 17 amino acids long. V trimming: 6 bases; J trimming: 1 base; junction bases outside the gene matches: 9. The DNA of the CDR3 is TGTGCCAGCAGCTTCCAACAGGGGGCTGTAACTAATGAAAAACTGTTTTTT. As protein: CASSFQQGAVTNEKLFF. The entire variable domain, with the rest obtained from reference TRBV2 and TRBJ1-4, is as follows: EPEVTQTPSHQVTQMGQEVILRCVPISNHLYFYWYRQILGQKVEFLVSFYNNEISEKSEIFDDQFSVERPDGSNFTLKIRSTKLEDSAMYFCASSFQQGAVTNEKLFFGSGTQLSVL.

This clone was observed a single time. This chain uses TRBV5-8 with TRBJ1-1, with 8 bases that match TRBD1. Per the germline V gene, CDR1 is SGHTS and CDR2 is YDEGEE. The CDR3 extends over 16 amino acids. With V trimmed by 0 bases and J by 1 base, 5 bases remained unmatched. CDR3 coding DNA: TGTGCCAGCAGCTTGGAGAGCGGGACAGGGAACACTGAAGCTTTCTTT. This codes for CASSLESGTGNTEAFF.